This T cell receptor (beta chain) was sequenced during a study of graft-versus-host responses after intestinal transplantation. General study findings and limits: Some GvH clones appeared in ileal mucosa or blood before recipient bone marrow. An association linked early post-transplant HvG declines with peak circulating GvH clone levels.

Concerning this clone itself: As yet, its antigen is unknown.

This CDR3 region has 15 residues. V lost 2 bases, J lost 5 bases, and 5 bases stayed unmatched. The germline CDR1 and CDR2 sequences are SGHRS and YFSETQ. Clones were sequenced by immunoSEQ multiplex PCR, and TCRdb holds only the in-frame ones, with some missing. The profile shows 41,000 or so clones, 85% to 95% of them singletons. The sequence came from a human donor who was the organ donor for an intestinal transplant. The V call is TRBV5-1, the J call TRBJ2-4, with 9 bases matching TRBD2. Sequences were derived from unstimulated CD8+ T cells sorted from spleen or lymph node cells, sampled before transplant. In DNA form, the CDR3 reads TGCGCCAGCAGCTTCGGGCGGGGGGGCGAAAACATTCAGTACTTC. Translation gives CASSFGRGGENIQYF.